This T cell receptor (beta chain) was obtained from a study of cytomegalovirus exposure and HLA in healthy donors. About the research overall: The approximately 120 validation repertoires used the same platform as the 650 to 850 first-cohort repertoires, a later analysis reported.

The method was immunoSEQ multiplex PCR; TCRdb's version includes in-frame clones alone and lacks a portion of them. The table records about 70,000 clones, 94% of them present only once. Points from the study as a whole: There were some public TCRs occurring in many donors, but most TCR sequences were rare.

As to this clone: Its antigen is as yet unknown.

V was cut by 4 bases and J by 4 bases, with 14 bases left in between. This CDR3 is built from 15 residues. The V gene's germline CDR1 is SGHRS and CDR2 YFSETQ. Input material: PBMCs. The clonotype was recovered from a woman aged 18-29 years in good health and CMV-seropositive. The rearrangement joins TRBV5-1 to TRBJ2-2; TRBD2 is a possible D gene (6 bases). CDR3 sequence (DNA): TGCGCCAGCAGCATACGGGACTCTCTCACCGGGGAGCTGTTTTTT. Translation gives CASSIRDSLTGELFF.